This TCR beta chain originates from a study of CD8+ T cells in alopecia areata. Study-wide findings and caveats: Lesional tissue from the scalp (especially in alopecia totalis/universalis) showed higher clonality than normal scalp. Between patients, shared TCR sequences were less clear than in mice. This was possibly due in part to HLA diversity in the patient population.

Individuals with alopecia areata gave both lesional scalp punch biopsies and peripheral blood for collection. The authors sorted CD4+ and CD8+ T cells from PBMCs. As to this clone: The antigen remains undetermined.

The germline V and J ends were trimmed by 4 bases and 4 bases, with 19 bases remaining between them. Germline values: CDR1 MNHEY, CDR2 SMNVEV (reference sequence). CDR3 length: 17 amino acids. The sequencing template was cDNA reverse transcribed from extracted RNA. Profiling relied on immunoSEQ multiplex PCR, and the TCRdb table lists in-frame clones only, not all of them. This table holds about 160,000 clones, 87% found once. The sequence came from a human donor with alopecia areata. The material was CD8+ T cells sorted from blood, obtained at week 0. The chain links TRBV27 to TRBJ2-2; D possibly corresponds to TRBD2 (5 bases). CDR3 in DNA: TGTGCCAGCAGTTGGCTAGCCCGGACCCGAAGCACCGGGGAGCTGTTTTTT. Encoded protein: CASSWLARTRSTGELFF.